This T cell receptor beta chain was recorded in a study of identical twins. TCRdb re-analysed the 5' RACE reads in MiXCR, keeping a single row per CDR3 protein. The sample has 450,000 to 650,000 distinct CDR3 sequences, roughly 15% seen once. This clonotype was counted between two and nine times. Its target is not known. Study outcomes and limitations: In drawing conclusions, the study used cross-sectional statistical analysis and did not follow the same donors.

V lost 6 bases and J lost 0, with 17 bases in between. This CDR3 is 17 amino acids long. Germline loops: CDR1 SNHLY, CDR2 FYNNEI. The data were also submitted as part of a second study, on yellow fever vaccine responses in identical twins.

This clonotype was sampled from a young woman in good health. The gene calls are TRBV2 and TRBJ1-4; D might be TRBD1 (5 bases). Sequenced sample: CD4+ T cells sorted from blood. The CDR3 loop is CASSFQGTPSTNEKLFF. The CDR3 DNA reads TGTGCCAGCAGCTTCCAGGGTACACCGTCAACTAATGAAAAACTGTTTTTT. The full variable domain, completed using reference TRBV2 and TRBJ1-4, is EPEVTQTPSHQVTQMGQEVILRCVPISNHLYFYWYRQILGQKVEFLVSFYNNEISEKSEIFDDQFSVERPDGSNFTLKIRSTKLEDSAMYFCASSFQGTPSTNEKLFFGSGTQLSVL.